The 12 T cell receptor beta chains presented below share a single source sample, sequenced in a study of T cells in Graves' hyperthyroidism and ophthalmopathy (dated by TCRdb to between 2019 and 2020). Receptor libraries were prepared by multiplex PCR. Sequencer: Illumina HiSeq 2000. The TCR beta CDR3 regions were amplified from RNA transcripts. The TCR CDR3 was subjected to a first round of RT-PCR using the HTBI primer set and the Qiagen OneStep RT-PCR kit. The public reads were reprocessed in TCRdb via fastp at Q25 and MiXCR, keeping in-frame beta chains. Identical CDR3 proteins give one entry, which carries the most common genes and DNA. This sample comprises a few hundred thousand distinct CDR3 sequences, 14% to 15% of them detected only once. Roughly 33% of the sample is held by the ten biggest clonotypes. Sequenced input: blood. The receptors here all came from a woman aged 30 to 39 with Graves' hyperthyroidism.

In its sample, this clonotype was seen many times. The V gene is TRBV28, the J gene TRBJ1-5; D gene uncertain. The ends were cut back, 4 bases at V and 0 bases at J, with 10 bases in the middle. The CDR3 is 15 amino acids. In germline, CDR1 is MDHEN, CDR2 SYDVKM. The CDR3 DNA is TGTGCCAGCAGTTCCACGGAGCTTAGCAATCAGCCCCAGCATTTT. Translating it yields CASSSTELSNQPQHF.

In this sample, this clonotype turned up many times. The DNA of the CDR3 is TGTGCCAGCAGTCTCGGACCGGAAAATGAGCAGTTCTTC. The encoded protein is CASSLGPENEQFF. V usage is TRBV12-3 or TRBV12-4 and J usage is TRBJ2-1, with D hard to call. The CDR3 totals 13 residues. V lost 5 bases and J lost 7, with 12 bases in between.

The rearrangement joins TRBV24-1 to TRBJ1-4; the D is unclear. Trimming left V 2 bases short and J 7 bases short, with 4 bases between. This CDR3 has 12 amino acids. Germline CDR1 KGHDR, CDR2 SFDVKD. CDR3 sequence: CATSDWGEKLFF. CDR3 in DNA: TGTGCCACCAGTGATTGGGGTGAAAAACTGTTTTTT.

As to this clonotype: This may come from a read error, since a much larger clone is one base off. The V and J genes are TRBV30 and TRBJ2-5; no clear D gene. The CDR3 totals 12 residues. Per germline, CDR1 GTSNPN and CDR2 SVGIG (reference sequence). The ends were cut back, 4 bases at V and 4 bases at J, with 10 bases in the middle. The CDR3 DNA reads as TGTGCCTGGAATGCCGTGAGAGAGACCCAGTACTTC. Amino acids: CAWNAVRETQYF.

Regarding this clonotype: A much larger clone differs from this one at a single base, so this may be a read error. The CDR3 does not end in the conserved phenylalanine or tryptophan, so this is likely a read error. Here the CDR3 DNA reads TGTGCCAGCTCCGCGGGACAGCCAATTAATAATGAGCAGTTCCTC. Its protein product is CASSAGQPINNEQFL. The chain carries TRBV18 and TRBJ2-1; D is possibly TRBD1 (7 bases). There are 15 residues in the CDR3. Deletions cut 6 bases from V and 7 bases from J, with 19 bases between. In germline, CDR1 is KGHSH, CDR2 LQKENI.

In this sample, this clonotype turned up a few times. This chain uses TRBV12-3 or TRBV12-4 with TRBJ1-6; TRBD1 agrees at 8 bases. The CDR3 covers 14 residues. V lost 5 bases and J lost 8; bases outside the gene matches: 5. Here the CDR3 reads CASSRDRSDSPLHF. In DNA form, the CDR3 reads TGTGCCAGCAGTCGGGACAGGTCGGATTCACCCCTCCACTTT.

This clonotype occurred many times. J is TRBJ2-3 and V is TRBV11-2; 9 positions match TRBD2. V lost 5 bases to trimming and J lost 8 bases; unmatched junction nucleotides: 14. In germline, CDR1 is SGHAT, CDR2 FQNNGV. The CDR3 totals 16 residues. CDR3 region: CASSALVTSGGGTQYF. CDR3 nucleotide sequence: TGTGCCAGCAGCGCGCTCGTGACTAGCGGAGGGGGTACGCAGTATTTT.

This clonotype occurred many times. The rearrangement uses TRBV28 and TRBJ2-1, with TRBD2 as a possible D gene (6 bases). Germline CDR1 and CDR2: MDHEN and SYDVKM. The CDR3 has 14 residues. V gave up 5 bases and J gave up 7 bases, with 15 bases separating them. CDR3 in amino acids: CASSIPGVGNEQFF. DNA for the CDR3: TGTGCCAGCAGTATTCCGGGGGTTGGGAATGAGCAGTTCTTC.

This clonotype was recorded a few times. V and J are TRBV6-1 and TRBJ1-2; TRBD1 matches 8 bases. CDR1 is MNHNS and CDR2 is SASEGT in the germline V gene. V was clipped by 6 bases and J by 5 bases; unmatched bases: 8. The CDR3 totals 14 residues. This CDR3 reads CASRKTGVGYGYTF. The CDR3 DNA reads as TGTGCCAGCAGAAAGACAGGGGTAGGATATGGCTACACCTTC.

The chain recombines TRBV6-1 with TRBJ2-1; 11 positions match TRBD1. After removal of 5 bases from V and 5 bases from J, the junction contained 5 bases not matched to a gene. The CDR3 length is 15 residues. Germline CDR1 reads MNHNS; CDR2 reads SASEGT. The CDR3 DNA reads TGTGCCAGCAGTATCCGGGACAGGGGGAACAATGAGCAGTTCTTC. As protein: CASSIRDRGNNEQFF.

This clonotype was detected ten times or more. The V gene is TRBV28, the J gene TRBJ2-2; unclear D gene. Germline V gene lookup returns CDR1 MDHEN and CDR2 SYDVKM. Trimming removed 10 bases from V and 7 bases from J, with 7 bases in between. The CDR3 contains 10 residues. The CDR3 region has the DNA TGTGCCACCCTATACGGGGAGCTGTTTTTT. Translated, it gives CATLYGELFF. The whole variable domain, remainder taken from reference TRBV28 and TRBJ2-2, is DVKVTQSSRYLVKRTGEKVFLECVQDMDHENMFWYRQDPGLGLRLIYFSYDVKMKEKGDIPEGYSVSREKKERFSLILESASTNQTSMYLCATLYGELFFGEGSRLTVL.

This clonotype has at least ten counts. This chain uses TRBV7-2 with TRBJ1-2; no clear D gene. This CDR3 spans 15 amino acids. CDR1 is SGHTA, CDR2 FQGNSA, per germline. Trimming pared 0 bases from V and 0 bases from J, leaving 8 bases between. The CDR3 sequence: CASSLAGKSNYGYTF. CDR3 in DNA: TGTGCCAGCAGCTTAGCAGGGAAATCTAACTATGGCTACACCTTC.